These 32 T cell receptor beta chains share one sample of origin, sequenced in a study of T cells in Graves' hyperthyroidism and ophthalmopathy. There were TCR beta CDR3 regions amplified from RNA transcripts. When the TCR CDR3 underwent first-round RT-PCR, the HTBI primer set was used. Each CDR3 protein is one row after TCRdb ran MiXCR on the multiplex PCR reads. The table includes some 690,000 distinct CDR3 sequences, approximately 15% detected once. Source material: blood. These receptors were taken from a man between 45 and 60 years old with Graves' hyperthyroidism.

The chain links TRBV18 to TRBJ1-2, with 8 bases fitting TRBD1. Germline lookup yields CDR1 KGHSH and CDR2 LQKENI. V shed 8 bases and J 2 bases; nucleotides not matched to a gene: 4. The CDR3 loop spans 13 amino acids. The chain's CDR3 is CASRDRTNYGYTF. CDR3 nucleotide sequence: TGTGCCAGCCGGGACAGGACCAACTATGGCTACACCTTC.

The V gene is TRBV24-1, the J gene TRBJ2-2; 9 nucleotides match TRBD1. From germline, CDR1 is KGHDR and CDR2 SFDVKD. V lost 0 bases, J lost 2 bases, and 12 bases stayed unmatched. This CDR3 is 20 amino acids long. CDR3 nucleotides: TGTGCCACCAGTGATTTGCAGTACAGGGGGCGAACATTAAACACCGGGGAGCTGTTTTTT. It encodes CATSDLQYRGRTLNTGELFF.

The chain links TRBV6-6 to TRBJ1-5, with 9 bases identical to TRBD1. This CDR3 is built from 21 residues. In germline, CDR1 is MNHNY, CDR2 SVGAGI (reference sequence). The V and J ends lost 2 bases and 2 bases, in that order; junction bases with no gene match: 19. The chain's CDR3 is CASSYGGGGQGFLKGNQPQHF. The CDR3 nucleotides are TGTGCCAGCAGTTACGGGGGGGGGGGACAGGGTTTCCTTAAGGGCAATCAGCCCCAGCATTTT.

This clonotype was recorded many times. The chain carries TRBV29-1 and TRBJ2-1, with TRBD2 identical over 14 bases. The CDR3 has 19 amino acids. J was trimmed by 0 bases and V by 8 bases; bases with no gene match: 15. Germline values: CDR1 SQVTM, CDR2 ANQGSEA. CDR3 sequence (DNA): TGCAGCCTATGGGGGATCGGGACTAGCGGGAGCGGCTCCTACAATGAGCAGTTCTTC. It specifies CSLWGIGTSGSGSYNEQFF.

This clonotype was counted between two and nine times. The J gene is TRBJ1-1, the V gene TRBV29-1, with D maybe TRBD1 (5 bases). The CDR3 spans 13 residues. V was trimmed by 7 bases and J by 6 bases, leaving 18 bases between them. Germline V gene data show CDR1 as SQVTM and CDR2 as ANQGSEA. The CDR3 sequence: CSASGWVGAEAFF. For the CDR3, the DNA is TGCAGCGCTAGTGGGTGGGTAGGGGCTGAAGCTTTCTTT. Combining the CDR3 with reference TRBV29-1 and TRBJ1-1 gives the whole variable domain SAVISQKPSRDICQRGTSLTIQCQVDSQVTMMFWYRQQPGQSLTLIATANQGSEATYESGFVIDKFPISRPNLTFSTLTVSNMSPEDSSIYLCSASGWVGAEAFFGQGTRLTVV.

The V gene is TRBV3-1, the J gene TRBJ2-2; D might be TRBD2 (6 bases). The CDR3 covers 15 residues. Germline assignment: CDR1 LGHDT and CDR2 YNNKEL (reference sequence). The V and J ends lost 3 bases and 1 base respectively, with 9 bases between them. CDR3 region: CASSHGGKNTGELFF. The CDR3 DNA sequence: TGTGCCAGCAGCCACGGGGGAAAGAACACCGGGGAGCTGTTTTTT.

This clonotype was observed a handful of times. This sequence joins TRBV25-1 and TRBJ2-7; 7 nucleotides match TRBD1. This CDR3 spans 15 amino acids. Germline trimming cut 2 bases from V and 3 bases from J; bases unmatched to any gene: 7. Germline lookup yields CDR1 MGHDK and CDR2 SYGVNS. CDR3 DNA: TGTGCCAGCAGTGAACTGACAGGGCCCAACTACGAGCAGTACTTC. Translation gives CASSELTGPNYEQYF.

This rearrangement joins TRBV7-6 to TRBJ2-3; TRBD2 matches 9 bases. Germline CDR1 and CDR2: SGHVS and FNYEAQ. The CDR3 spans 17 residues. V was clipped by 2 bases and J by 4 bases; unmatched bases: 10. In nucleotides, the CDR3 is TGTGCCAGCAGCTTATCCCGGAGCGGGAGGTGGTCAGATACGCAGTATTTT. Translated, it gives CASSLSRSGRWSDTQYF.

This chain links TRBV20-1 with TRBJ2-1; 9 positions agree with TRBD2. Germline CDR1 reads DFQATT; CDR2 reads SNEGSKA (reference sequence). Losses at the gene ends were 3 bases for V and 4 bases for J; bases not matched to a gene: 7. CDR3 length: 15 amino acids. The CDR3 loop is CSASAGLASYNEQFF. DNA for the CDR3: TGCAGTGCTAGTGCCGGACTAGCGAGTTACAATGAGCAGTTCTTC.

This clonotype was recorded at least ten times. V and J are TRBV28 and TRBJ1-2, with a tentative D call TRBD1 (5 bases). Germline loops: CDR1 MDHEN, CDR2 SYDVKM. V was cut by 4 bases and J by 0 bases, with 12 bases left in between. The CDR3 extends over 15 amino acids. DNA for the CDR3: TGTGCCAGCAGTTATCAGGGCCCACCTAACTATGGCTACACCTTC. Its translation: CASSYQGPPNYGYTF.

Many counts were recorded for this clonotype. The J gene is TRBJ2-7, the V gene TRBV28; 10 positions agree with TRBD2. The trim removed 4 bases at V and 0 bases at J, leaving 3 bases unmatched. Germline V gene lookup returns CDR1 MDHEN and CDR2 SYDVKM. The length of the CDR3 is 15 residues. The CDR3 protein is CASSWTSGISYEQYF. As DNA, the CDR3 is TGTGCCAGCAGTTGGACTAGCGGAATCTCCTACGAGCAGTACTTC.

The V call is TRBV5-5, the J call TRBJ1-4, with a possible D match to TRBD1 (5 bases). CDR1 SGHKS and CDR2 YYEKEE come from the germline V gene (reference sequence). The CDR3 is made up of 16 amino acids. Trimming removed 5 bases from V and 8 bases from J, with 22 bases in between. CDR3 amino acids: CASRFGGARVREKLFF. CDR3 in DNA: TGTGCCAGCAGATTTGGTGGGGCACGGGTTCGAGAAAAACTGTTTTTT.

The rearrangement uses TRBV20-1 and TRBJ2-7; D remains ambiguous. Trimming pared 1 base from V and 7 bases from J, leaving 14 bases between. The CDR3 contains 13 residues. Germline-derived CDR1 and CDR2 are DFQATT and SNEGSKA (reference sequence). The CDR3 is CSARGRLDGEQYF. CDR3 in DNA: TGCAGTGCTAGAGGCCGACTCGATGGGGAGCAGTACTTC.

This clonotype has at least ten counts. The chain carries TRBV11-3 and TRBJ2-1; TRBD1 agrees at 9 bases. V was pared by 5 bases and J by 2 bases, with 4 bases of the junction left unmatched. Germline-derived CDR1 and CDR2 are SGHNT and YENEEA. The CDR3 is made up of 15 amino acids. The CDR3 nucleotides are TGTGCCAGCAGCGCTGGACAGGGGACCTACAATGAGCAGTTCTTC. This sequence encodes CASSAGQGTYNEQFF. The full variable domain, in which reference TRBV11-3 and TRBJ2-1 provide the parts outside the CDR3, is EAGVVQSPRYKIIEKKQPVAFWCNPISGHNTLYWYLQNLGQGPELLIRYENEEAVDDSQLPKDRFSAERLKGVDSTLKIQPAELGDSAVYLCASSAGQGTYNEQFFGPGTRLTVL.

This clonotype was picked up a small number of times. The chain combines TRBV19 with TRBJ1-5; no reliable D call. From germline, CDR1 is LNHDA and CDR2 SQIVND (reference sequence). V lost 9 bases to trimming and J lost 0 bases, with 15 bases between them. There are 15 residues in the CDR3. The CDR3 is CASIGQAYSNQPQHF. The CDR3 nucleotides read TGTGCCAGCATCGGTCAGGCTTATAGCAATCAGCCCCAGCATTTT.

This chain links TRBV20-1 with TRBJ2-7; 8 bases align to TRBD1. CDR3 length: 13 residues. Germline loops: CDR1 DFQATT, CDR2 SNEGSKA (reference sequence). V lost 2 bases and J lost 4; bases outside the gene matches: 4. CDR3 DNA: TGCAGTGCTAGACAGGGGGCGATTTACGAGCAGTACTTC. This gives the protein CSARQGAIYEQYF.

The sample holds a few counts of this clonotype. The genes are TRBV12-3 or TRBV12-4 and TRBJ2-4; 7 positions match TRBD2. The V and J ends lost 6 bases and 5 bases, in that order; junction bases with no gene match: 4. This CDR3 contains 13 residues. The CDR3 bases are TGTGCCAGCAGCGGACTAGAAGAAAACATTCAGTACTTC. It translates to CASSGLEENIQYF.

This clonotype was seen many times. This chain joins TRBV7-9 and TRBJ2-1, with TRBD1 identical over 9 bases. V shed 8 bases and J 4 bases; nucleotides not matched to a gene: 3. Looked up from germline, CDR1 is SEHNR and CDR2 is FQNEAQ (reference sequence). This CDR3 contains 13 residues. CDR3 sequence reads: CASRGQGYNEQFF. DNA for the CDR3: TGTGCCAGCCGCGGACAGGGGTACAATGAGCAGTTCTTC.

A remark on this clonotype: The junction does not match germline at one end; this may be a read error. The rearrangement uses TRBV3-1 and TRBJ2-2; D is possibly TRBD2 (5 bases). This CDR3 spans 14 amino acids. From germline, CDR1 is LGHDT and CDR2 YNNKEL (reference sequence). The CDR3 nucleotides are TGTGCCAGCAGAAAGAGGGCCGGCACCGTGGAGCTGTTTTTT. This codes for CASRKRAGTVELFF.

The chain couples TRBV12-3 or TRBV12-4 to TRBJ2-2; D gene ambiguous. With 2 bases removed from V and 6 bases from J, the gap between germline ends came to 7 bases. There are 13 residues in the CDR3. CDR3 sequence (DNA): TGTGCCAGCAGTTTACAGGCGCCCGGGGAGCTGTTTTTT. Translating it yields CASSLQAPGELFF.

On this clonotype itself: Germline is not matched at one junction end, which may reflect a read error. The chain employs TRBV11-1 and TRBJ1-5; no clear D. This CDR3 is 15 amino acids long. CDR1 SGHAT and CDR2 FQDESV come from the germline V gene (reference sequence). CDR3 sequence: CASSHTAWDNQPQHF. The CDR3 nucleotides are TGCGCCAGCAGCCATACGGCATGGGACAATCAGCCCCAGCATTTT.

Points on this clonotype: A much bigger clone sits one base away, suggesting this may be a read error. Here the CDR3 DNA reads TGTGCCATCACCCTAGCGGGCCTCACCTACGAGCAGTACGTC. Encoded protein: CAITLAGLTYEQYV. The chain couples TRBV10-3 to TRBJ2-7; 8 nucleotides agree with TRBD2. The CDR3 has 14 residues. After removal of 7 bases from V and 2 bases from J, the junction contained 7 bases not matched to a gene. Germline assignment: CDR1 ENHRY and CDR2 SYGVKD.

This clonotype occurred many times. The genes are TRBV3-1 and TRBJ2-2; D is possibly TRBD2 (5 bases). Germline-derived CDR1 and CDR2 are LGHDT and YNNKEL (reference sequence). CDR3 length equals 15 residues. V lost 0 bases and J 5 bases, leaving 10 bases between the germline ends. This chain's CDR3 is CASSQDWRATGELFF. The CDR3 nucleotides read TGTGCCAGCAGCCAAGATTGGCGGGCAACCGGGGAGCTGTTTTTT. Using reference TRBV3-1 and TRBJ2-2 for the parts outside the CDR3, the full variable domain is DTAVSQTPKYLVTQMGNDKSIKCEQNLGHDTMYWYKQDSKKFLKIMFSYNNKELIINETVPNRFSPKSPDKAHLNLHINSLELGDSAVYFCASSQDWRATGELFFGEGSRLTVL.

The rearrangement uses TRBV29-1 and TRBJ2-3, with 7 bases lining up with TRBD2. The CDR3 extends over 15 amino acids. The J segment lost 4 bases and the V segment lost 7 bases, leaving 14 bases of the junction unmatched. CDR1 SQVTM and CDR2 ANQGSEA come from the germline V gene. The CDR3 region has the DNA TGCAGCGGTATCACTAGCGACCTAAGTCCAGATACGCAGTATTTT. The encoded protein is CSGITSDLSPDTQYF.

This clonotype appeared many times. The V and J genes are TRBV2 and TRBJ1-3; 11 positions agree with TRBD1. The junction had 6 bases not matched to a gene; V was cut back by 7 bases and J by 4 bases. There are 15 residues in the CDR3. Germline V lookup: CDR1 SNHLY, CDR2 FYNNEI. This chain's CDR3 is CASKKDRGLGNTIYF. The CDR3 region has the DNA TGTGCCAGCAAAAAGGACAGGGGGCTCGGAAACACCATATATTTT.

This clonotype was counted many times. The chain recombines TRBV2 with TRBJ2-1, with 10 bases aligning to TRBD2. The germline CDR1 and CDR2 sequences are SNHLY and FYNNEI. This CDR3 has 14 residues. Trimming cost V 7 bases and J 8 bases; bases outside gene matches: 8. CDR3 coding DNA: TGTGCCAGCACCTCTAGCGGGAGTAGATATGAGCAGTTCTTC. This encodes CASTSSGSRYEQFF.

This clonotype was seen ten or more times. This chain connects TRBV30 to TRBJ1-2; D gene ambiguous. Germline loops: CDR1 GTSNPN, CDR2 SVGIG (reference sequence). The CDR3 covers 10 residues. The V gene lost 2 bases and the J gene lost 3 bases, with 1 base spanning the gap. CDR3: CAWSHYGYTF. DNA of the CDR3: TGTGCCTGGAGTCACTATGGCTACACCTTC.

Only a few counts were recorded for this clonotype. The V call is TRBV19, the J call TRBJ1-6, with 8 bases matching TRBD1. V dropped 11 bases and J dropped 7; count of bases not matched to a gene: 10. Per germline, CDR1 LNHDA and CDR2 SQIVND (reference sequence). The CDR3 extends over 14 amino acids. As DNA, the CDR3 is TGTGCCTCCCGATACGGACAGGGAAATTCACCCCTCCACTTT. This sequence encodes CASRYGQGNSPLHF.

This clonotype occurred many times. The rearrangement joins TRBV6-1 to TRBJ1-5, with TRBD1 identical over 7 bases. CDR3 size: 15 residues. V shed 4 bases, J shed 1 base, and the junction held 4 bases outside the gene matches. Germline CDR1 MNHNS, CDR2 SASEGT. The CDR3 sequence is CASSGWDRSNQPQHF. In DNA, the CDR3 is TGTGCCAGCAGTGGCTGGGACAGAAGCAATCAGCCCCAGCATTTT.

This clonotype occurred many times. The genes are TRBV20-1 and TRBJ1-1, with no clear D. Germline loops: CDR1 DFQATT, CDR2 SNEGSKA (reference sequence). The CDR3 is 13 residues long. V lost 4 bases and J lost 2, with 11 bases in between. CDR3 DNA: TGCAGTGCTACAGTACGGGGTAACACTGAAGCTTTCTTT. Protein product: CSATVRGNTEAFF.

This clonotype was seen only a few times. The genes are TRBV7-2 and TRBJ2-7, with D unclear. CDR3 size: 13 residues. The germline CDR1 and CDR2 sequences are SGHTA and FQGNSA. V lost 3 bases and J lost 3, with 9 bases in between. The CDR3: CASSFAQIYEQYF. For the CDR3, the DNA is TGTGCCAGCAGCTTCGCACAGATCTACGAGCAGTACTTC. Based on the CDR3 plus reference TRBV7-2 and TRBJ2-7, the full variable domain is GAGVSQSPSNKVTEKGKDVELRCDPISGHTALYWYRQSLGQGLEFLIYFQGNSAPDKSGLPSDRFSAERTGGSVSTLTIQRTQQEDSAVYLCASSFAQIYEQYFGPGTRLTVT.

This clonotype was seen many times. The chain joins TRBV7-9 to TRBJ1-4; 11 bases map to TRBD1. The CDR3 runs to 14 residues. Germline loops: CDR1 SEHNR, CDR2 FQNEAQ (reference sequence). With 6 bases clipped from V and 7 bases from J, the junction kept 4 bases outside the gene matches. The CDR3 is CASSLGTGGEKLFF. The DNA for the CDR3 is TGTGCCAGCAGTCTTGGGACAGGGGGTGAAAAACTGTTTTTT.